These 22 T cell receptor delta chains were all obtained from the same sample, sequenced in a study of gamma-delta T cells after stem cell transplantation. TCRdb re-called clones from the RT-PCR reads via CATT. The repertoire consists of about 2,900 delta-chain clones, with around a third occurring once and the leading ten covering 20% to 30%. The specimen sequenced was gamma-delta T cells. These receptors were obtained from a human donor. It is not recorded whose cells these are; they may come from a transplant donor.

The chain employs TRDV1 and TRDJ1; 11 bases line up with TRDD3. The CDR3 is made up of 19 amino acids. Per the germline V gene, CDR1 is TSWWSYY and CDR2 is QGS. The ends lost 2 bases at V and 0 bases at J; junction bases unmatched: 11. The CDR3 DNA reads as TGTGCTCTTGGGGAATCGTCTGTACTGGGGGATAATGACACCGATAAACTCATCTTT. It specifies CALGESSVLGDNDTDKLIF.

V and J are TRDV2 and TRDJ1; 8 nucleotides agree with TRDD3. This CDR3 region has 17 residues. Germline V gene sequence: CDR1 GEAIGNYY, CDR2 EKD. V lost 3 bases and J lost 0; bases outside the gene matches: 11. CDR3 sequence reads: CACDLLGVTVYTDKLIF. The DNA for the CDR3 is TGTGCCTGTGACCTACTGGGGGTTACAGTGTACACCGATAAACTCATCTTT.

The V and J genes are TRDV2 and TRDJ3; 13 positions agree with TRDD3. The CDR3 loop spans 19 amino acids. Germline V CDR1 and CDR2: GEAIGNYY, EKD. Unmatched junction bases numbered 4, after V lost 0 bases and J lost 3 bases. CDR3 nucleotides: TGTGCCTGTGACACCCTTACTGGGGGATACGACTGGGACACCCGACAGATGTTTTTC. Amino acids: CACDTLTGGYDWDTRQMFF.

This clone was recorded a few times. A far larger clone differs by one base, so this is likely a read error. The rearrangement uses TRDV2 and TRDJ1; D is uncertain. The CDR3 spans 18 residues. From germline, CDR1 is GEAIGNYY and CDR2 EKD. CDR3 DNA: TGTGCCCGTGACACCCTGCTGACACCGAATTCATACACCGATAAACTCATCTTT. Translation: CARDTLLTPNSYTDKLIF.

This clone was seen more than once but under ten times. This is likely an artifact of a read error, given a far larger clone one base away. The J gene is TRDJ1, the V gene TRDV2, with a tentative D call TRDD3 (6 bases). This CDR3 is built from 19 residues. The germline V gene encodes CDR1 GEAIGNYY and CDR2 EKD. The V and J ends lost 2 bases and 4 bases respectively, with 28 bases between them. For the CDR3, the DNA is TGTGCCTGTGACAAAGTGGGGGCGGGCCAAACCCATTCCATCGATAAACTCATCTTT. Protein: CACDKVGAGQTHSIDKLIF.

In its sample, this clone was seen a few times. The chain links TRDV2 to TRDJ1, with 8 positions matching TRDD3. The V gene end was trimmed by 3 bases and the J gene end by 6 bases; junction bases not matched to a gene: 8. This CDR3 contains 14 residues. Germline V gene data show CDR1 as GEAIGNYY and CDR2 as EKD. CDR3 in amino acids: CACDGILGGYKLIF. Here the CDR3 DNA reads TGTGCCTGTGACGGCATACTGGGGGGTTATAAACTCATCTTT.

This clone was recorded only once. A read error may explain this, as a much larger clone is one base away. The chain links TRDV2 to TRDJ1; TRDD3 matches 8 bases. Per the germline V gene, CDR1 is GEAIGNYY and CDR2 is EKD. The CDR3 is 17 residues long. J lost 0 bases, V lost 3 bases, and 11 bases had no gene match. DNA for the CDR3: TGTGCCTGTGACCCCTTAACTGGGGGGACGGACACCGATAAACTCATCTTT. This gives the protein CACDPLTGGTDTDKLIF.

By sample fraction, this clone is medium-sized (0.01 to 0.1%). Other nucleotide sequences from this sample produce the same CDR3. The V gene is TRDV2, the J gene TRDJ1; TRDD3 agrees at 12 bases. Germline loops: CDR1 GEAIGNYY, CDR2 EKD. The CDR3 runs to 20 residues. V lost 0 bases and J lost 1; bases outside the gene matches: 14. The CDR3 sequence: CACDTVGDWGILEGTDKLIF. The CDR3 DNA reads TGTGCCTGTGACACCGTTGGCGACTGGGGGATACTCGAGGGCACCGATAAACTCATCTTT.

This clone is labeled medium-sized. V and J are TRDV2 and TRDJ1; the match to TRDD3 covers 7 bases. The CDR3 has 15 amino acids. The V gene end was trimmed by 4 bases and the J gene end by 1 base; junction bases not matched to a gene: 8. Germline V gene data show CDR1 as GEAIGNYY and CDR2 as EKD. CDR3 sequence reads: CACDLLGISTDKLIF. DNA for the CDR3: TGTGCCTGTGATCTACTGGGGATTTCCACCGATAAACTCATCTTT.

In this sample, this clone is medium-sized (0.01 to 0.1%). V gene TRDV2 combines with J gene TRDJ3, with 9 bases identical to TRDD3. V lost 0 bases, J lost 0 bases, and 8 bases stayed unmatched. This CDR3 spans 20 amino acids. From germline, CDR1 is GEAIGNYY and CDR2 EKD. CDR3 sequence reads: CACDTWGIDVGSWDTRQMFF. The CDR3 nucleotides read TGTGCCTGTGACACCTGGGGGATAGACGTCGGCTCCTGGGACACCCGACAGATGTTTTTC.

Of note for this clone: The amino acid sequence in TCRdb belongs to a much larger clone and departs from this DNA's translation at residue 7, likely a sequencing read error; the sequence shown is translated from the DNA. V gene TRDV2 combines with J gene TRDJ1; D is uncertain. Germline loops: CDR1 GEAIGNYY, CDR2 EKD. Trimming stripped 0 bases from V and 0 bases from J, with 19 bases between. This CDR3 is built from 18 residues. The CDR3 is CACDTLPTPNSYTDKLIF. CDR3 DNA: TGTGCCTGTGACACCCTGCCGACACCGAATTCATACACCGATAAACTCATCTTT.

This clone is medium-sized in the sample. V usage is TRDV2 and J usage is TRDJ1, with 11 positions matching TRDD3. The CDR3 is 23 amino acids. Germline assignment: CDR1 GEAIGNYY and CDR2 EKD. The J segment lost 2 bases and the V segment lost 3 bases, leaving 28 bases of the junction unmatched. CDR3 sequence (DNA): TGTGCCTGTGACCCCCTCTTTAGTGCCCGCGATGGGGGATACGTGTTTTTGACCGATAAACTCATCTTT. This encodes CACDPLFSARDGGYVFLTDKLIF.

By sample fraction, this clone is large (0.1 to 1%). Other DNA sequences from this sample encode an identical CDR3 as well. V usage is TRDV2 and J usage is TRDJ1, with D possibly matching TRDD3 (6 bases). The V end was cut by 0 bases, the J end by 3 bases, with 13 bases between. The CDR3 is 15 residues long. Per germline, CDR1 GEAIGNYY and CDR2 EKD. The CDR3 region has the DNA TGTGCCTGTGACACCGTCGGGGATCCCCCCGATAAACTCATCTTT. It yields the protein CACDTVGDPPDKLIF.

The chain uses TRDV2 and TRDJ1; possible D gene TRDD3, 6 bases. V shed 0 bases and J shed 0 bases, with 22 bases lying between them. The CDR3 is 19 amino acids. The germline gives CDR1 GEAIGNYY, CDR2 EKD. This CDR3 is CACDTVGASGGANTDKLIF. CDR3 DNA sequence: TGTGCCTGTGACACCGTGGGAGCTTCCGGGGGAGCAAACACCGATAAACTCATCTTT.

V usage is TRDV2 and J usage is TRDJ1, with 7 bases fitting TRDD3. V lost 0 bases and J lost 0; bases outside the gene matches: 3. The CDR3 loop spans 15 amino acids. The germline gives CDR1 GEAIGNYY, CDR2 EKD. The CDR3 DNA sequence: TGTGCCTGTGACACCGCGGGGATAAACACCGATAAACTCATCTTT. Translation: CACDTAGINTDKLIF.

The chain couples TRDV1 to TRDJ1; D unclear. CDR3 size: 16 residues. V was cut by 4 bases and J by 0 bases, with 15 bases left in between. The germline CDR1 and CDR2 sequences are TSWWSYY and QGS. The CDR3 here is CALGGPQTTYTDKLIF. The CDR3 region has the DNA TGTGCTCTTGGGGGCCCTCAGACCACGTACACCGATAAACTCATCTTT.

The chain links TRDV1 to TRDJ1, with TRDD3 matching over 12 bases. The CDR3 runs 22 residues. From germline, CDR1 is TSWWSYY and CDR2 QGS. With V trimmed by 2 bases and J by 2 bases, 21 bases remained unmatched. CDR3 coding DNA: TGTGCTCTTGGGGAATTAGGGCACGGCCCGGCGTACTGGGGGATACTTACCGATAAACTCATCTTT. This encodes CALGELGHGPAYWGILTDKLIF.

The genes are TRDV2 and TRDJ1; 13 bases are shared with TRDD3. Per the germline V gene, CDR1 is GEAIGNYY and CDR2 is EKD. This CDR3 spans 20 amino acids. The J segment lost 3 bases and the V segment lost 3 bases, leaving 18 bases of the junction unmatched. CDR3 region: CACDPLNWGIRGGLSDKLIF. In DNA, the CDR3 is TGTGCCTGTGACCCCCTCAACTGGGGGATACGCGGGGGATTATCCGATAAACTCATCTTT.

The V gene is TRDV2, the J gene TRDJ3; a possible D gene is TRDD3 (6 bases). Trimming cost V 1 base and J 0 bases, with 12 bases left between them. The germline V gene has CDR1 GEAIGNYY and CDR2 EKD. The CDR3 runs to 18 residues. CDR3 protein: CACDTMGGRSWDTRQMFF. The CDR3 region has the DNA TGTGCCTGTGACACGATGGGGGGTCGCTCCTGGGACACCCGACAGATGTTTTTC.

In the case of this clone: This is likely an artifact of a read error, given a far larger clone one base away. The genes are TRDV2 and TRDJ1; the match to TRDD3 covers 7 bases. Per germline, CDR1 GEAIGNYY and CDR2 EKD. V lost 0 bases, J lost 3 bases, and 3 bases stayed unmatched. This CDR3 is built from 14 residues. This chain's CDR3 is CACDTVLGSDKLIF. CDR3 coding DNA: TGTGCCTGTGACACCGTACTGGGGTCCGATAAACTCATCTTT.

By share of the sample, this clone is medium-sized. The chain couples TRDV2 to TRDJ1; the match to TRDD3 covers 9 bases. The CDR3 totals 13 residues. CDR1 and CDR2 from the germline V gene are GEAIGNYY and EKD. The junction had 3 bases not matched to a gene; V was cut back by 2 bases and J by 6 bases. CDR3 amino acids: CACDMVGDNKLIF. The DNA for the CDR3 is TGTGCCTGTGACATGGTGGGGGATAATAAACTCATCTTT.

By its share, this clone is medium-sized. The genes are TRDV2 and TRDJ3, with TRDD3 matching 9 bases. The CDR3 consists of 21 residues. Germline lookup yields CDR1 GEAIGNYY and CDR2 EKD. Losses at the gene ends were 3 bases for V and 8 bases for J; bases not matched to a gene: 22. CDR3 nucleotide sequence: TGTGCCTGTGACGCGATAAAGGGGGATACTCACGCGCTTCCTAACACCCGACAGATGTTTTTC. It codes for CACDAIKGDTHALPNTRQMFF.